The T cell receptor beta chain under discussion was sequenced for a study of blood T cell repertoires in COVID-19. Across the whole study: Sites in the United States, Italy and Spain provided acute and convalescent COVID-19 samples. The cDNA or gDNA used as material had been derived from T cells, B-cell-depleted T cells, or PBMCs.

Seattle cases were enrolled at active infection and followed longitudinally. About this clone: At one end, the junction sequence differs from germline, possibly due to a read error.

Germline values: CDR1 MNHEY, CDR2 SVGEGT. This CDR3 comprises 13 residues. Per the authors' pipeline: Reference gene primers were amplified, and this amplification served to estimate nucleated cell counts. TCRdb's copy holds only in-frame clones and misses some; the assay was immunoSEQ multiplex PCR. The V and J calls and clone size come from that table; D and trimming were worked out from the DNA. The sample includes 150,000 to 200,000 clones, about four fifths of them seen just once. This chain uses TRBV6-2 or TRBV6-3 with TRBJ1-5; D unresolved. The receptor was derived from a woman over 75 with COVID-19, enrolled during active disease. The sample taken for sequencing was peripheral blood. CDR3 DNA: TGTGCCAGCCGTTACGAGAGCAATCAGCCCCAGCATTTT. Translated, it gives CASRYESNQPQHF.